A selection of T cell receptor beta chains follows, all from one sample in a study of siplizumab effects on memory and regulatory T cells. Libraries were prepared by immunoSEQ multiplex PCR; TCRdb keeps only in-frame clonotypes and omits some of them. Here the sample spans tens of thousands of clones, roughly 94% being singletons. Sequenced material: non-Treg CD4+ T cells sorted from blood. The receptors here all came from a human donor in good health. Each CDR3 is given with its conserved first and last residue. Each record gives: D gene, J gene, V gene, clone size, CDR3 length, CDR3 DNA, CDR3 protein. D genes are given only for firm matches. Clone size is shown for a subset of rows, as once, few, many or a class of expanded clone.

>TRBD1|TRBJ1-1|TRBV2|.|14
TGTGCCAGCAGTGAACGACAGGGAGGCACTGAAGCTTTCTTT
CASSERQGGTEAFF
>TRBD2|TRBJ2-5|TRBV15|.|13
TGTGCCATAACTAGCGGCAGACAAGAGACCCAGTACTTC
CAITSGRQETQYF
>.|TRBJ2-3|TRBV2|.|16
TGTGCCAGCAGTGAATGGATAGGCCGTCGCACAGATACGCAGTATTTT
CASSEWIGRRTDTQYF
>TRBD2|TRBJ2-2|TRBV11-3|.|15
TGTGCCAGCAGCTTATTACGGGGGGGCACCGGGGAGCTGTTTTTT
CASSLLRGGTGELFF
>.|TRBJ1-1|TRBV5-4|.|14
TGTGCCAGCAGCTTGCCAGGGACGAACACTGAAGCTTTCTTT
CASSLPGTNTEAFF
>TRBD1|TRBJ1-2|TRBV25-1|.|13
TGTGCCAGCATTCCGACAGGGGGCAGCGGCTACACCTTC
CASIPTGGSGYTF
>TRBD2|TRBJ2-3|TRBV5-1|.|18
TGCGCCAGCAGCCCGCGGCGGCTAGCGGGGGGGGTCACAGATACGCAGTATTTT
CASSPRRLAGGVTDTQYF
>TRBD1|TRBJ2-2|TRBV11-2|.|16
TGTGCCAGCAGCGTAAGGACAGGGGTCTTTACCGGGGAGCTGTTTTTT
CASSVRTGVFTGELFF
>.|TRBJ1-1|TRBV21-1|.|13
TGTGCCAGCAGAAAATGCTGGGGCACTGAAGCTTTCTTT
CASRKCWGTEAFF
>.|TRBJ1-2|TRBV6-5|.|13
TGTGCCAGCAGTTACCCGGCCCCGAAAGGCTACACCTTC
CASSYPAPKGYTF
>.|TRBJ1-2|TRBV29-1|.|12
TGCACCGTTGGAGACCCGGACTATGGCTACACCTTC
CTVGDPDYGYTF
>TRBD2|TRBJ2-5|TRBV30|once|13
TGTGCCTGCCGACTAGCGGGGGTAGAGACCCAGTACTTC
CACRLAGVETQYF
>.|TRBJ2-1|TRBV18|.|15
TGTGCCAGCTCACCACCGGGGGTCCCCTACAATGAGCAGTTCTTC
CASSPPGVPYNEQFF
>.|TRBJ2-2|TRBV2|.|15
TGTGCCAGCAGCCCACTAGCCCCCGGCACCGGGGAGCTGTTTTTT
CASSPLAPGTGELFF
>.|TRBJ1-1|TRBV28|once|13
TGTGCCAGCAGTTTAGTCGGGAACACTGAAGCTTTCTTT
CASSLVGNTEAFF
>.|TRBJ2-4|TRBV27|.|13
TGTGCCAGCAGTTTAAATCCACAGTCGCCTCAGTACTTC
CASSLNPQSPQYF
>.|TRBJ1-2|TRBV6-5|.|11
TGTGCCAGCAGTTCGACGTCGGTCTACACCTTC
CASSSTSVYTF
>.|TRBJ1-6|TRBV30|.|16
TGTGCCTGGAGCGCCGGGCGGGGGTCCTATAATTCACCCCTCCACTTT
CAWSAGRGSYNSPLHF
>.|TRBJ2-3|TRBV7-9|.|16
TGTGCCAGCAGCTTAGCCGCCCCTGGGAGTACAGATACGCAGTATTTT
CASSLAAPGSTDTQYF
>.|TRBJ1-3|TRBV6-5|.|14
TGTGCCAGCAGTTACAATCCCCGGGACGACACCATATATTTT
CASSYNPRDDTIYF
>.|TRBJ1-3|TRBV5-4|.|15
TGTGCCAGCAGTTCCAGGAAGAGCTCTGGAAACACCATATATTTT
CASSSRKSSGNTIYF
>.|TRBJ1-3|TRBV7-2|.|15
TGTGCCAGCAGGGGTGAAGGATGGCTTGGGGACACCATATATTTT
CASRGEGWLGDTIYF
>TRBD1|TRBJ1-1|TRBV19|few|13
TGTGCCACCCCAGGGGGTGATGGCACTGAAGCTTTCTTT
CATPGGDGTEAFF
>.|TRBJ1-6|TRBV19|few|15
TGTGCCAGTAGTAGAAGGACAGACCATAATTCACCCCTCCACTTT
CASSRRTDHNSPLHF
>.|TRBJ1-1|TRBV6-6|.|13
TGTGCCAGCAGTCCGACAGGGAACACTGAAGCTTTCTTT
CASSPTGNTEAFF
>TRBD1|TRBJ2-5|TRBV11-2|.|14
TGTGCCAGCAGCTTGGGACAGCCAGGAGAGACCCAGTACTTC
CASSLGQPGETQYF
>.|TRBJ1-1|TRBV4-3|.|12
TGCGCCAGCAGCCCCCTGGGGGGAAAAGCTTTCTTT
CASSPLGGKAFF
>.|TRBJ2-7|TRBV6-5|.|14
TGTGCCAGCAGGCGACCGGGACAAGCCTACGAGCAGTACTTC
CASRRPGQAYEQYF
>TRBD2|TRBJ2-5|TRBV7-9|.|18
TGTGCCAGCAGCTCCCGCCCATCTAGCGGGAGTAATTTAGAGACCCAGTACTTC
CASSSRPSSGSNLETQYF